The 8 T cell receptor beta chains presented below share a single source sample, sequenced in a study of T cells in Graves' hyperthyroidism and ophthalmopathy. There were TCR beta CDR3 regions amplified from RNA transcripts. HTBI primers were used for first-round RT-PCR of the TCR CDR3. TCRdb processed the multiplex PCR reads anew with MiXCR; each CDR3 protein has one entry. This table has hundreds of thousands of distinct CDR3 sequences, just under 20% appearing once. The sample consisted of blood. Receptors originate from a man aged 35 to 55 with Graves' ophthalmopathy.

The chain links TRBV7-2 to TRBJ2-7; no definite D call. This CDR3 has 14 residues. Germline V lookup: CDR1 SGHTA, CDR2 FQGNSA. The germline V and J ends were trimmed by 6 bases and 0 bases, with 12 bases remaining between them. CDR3 protein: CASSQLHSSYEQYF. CDR3 in DNA: TGTGCCAGCAGTCAACTGCACAGCTCCTACGAGCAGTACTTC.

The chain couples TRBV5-4 to TRBJ2-5; D possibly matches TRBD1 or TRBD2 (5 bases each). CDR3 length equals 16 residues. V shed 4 bases and J shed 2 bases, with 18 bases lying between them. Per germline, CDR1 SGHNT and CDR2 YYREEE (reference sequence). CDR3 region: CASSPGSGGPQETQYF. The CDR3 nucleotides read TGTGCCAGCAGCCCCGGCTCTGGGGGACCGCAAGAGACCCAGTACTTC.

This clonotype was recorded many times. J is TRBJ1-4 and V is TRBV2; D unclear. The CDR3 extends over 14 amino acids. Trimming removed 5 bases at V and 8 bases at J, with 15 bases between. The germline V gene has CDR1 SNHLY and CDR2 FYNNEI. The CDR3 spells CASSLVEAREKLFF. DNA of the CDR3: TGTGCCAGCAGTTTGGTTGAGGCGCGGGAAAAACTGTTTTTT. The entire variable domain, with the rest obtained from reference TRBV2 and TRBJ1-4, is as follows: EPEVTQTPSHQVTQMGQEVILRCVPISNHLYFYWYRQILGQKVEFLVSFYNNEISEKSEIFDDQFSVERPDGSNFTLKIRSTKLEDSAMYFCASSLVEAREKLFFGSGTQLSVL.

This clonotype was seen more than once but under ten times. The chain uses TRBV2 and TRBJ1-4; TRBD1 matches at 7 bases. Germline V gene data show CDR1 as SNHLY and CDR2 as FYNNEI. J gave up 12 bases and V 8 bases, and 6 bases lay outside the gene matches. The CDR3 runs 11 residues. CDR3 sequence: CASGQATQLFF. The DNA for the CDR3 is TGTGCCAGCGGACAGGCCACCCAACTGTTTTTT.

The table lists this clonotype with a few counts. The rearrangement links TRBV28 to TRBJ1-2; a weak D match, TRBD1 (6 bases). This CDR3 has 12 residues. Between the trimmed V and J ends, which lost 4 bases and 7 bases, there was a span of 10 bases. CDR1 MDHEN and CDR2 SYDVKM come from the germline V gene. In nucleotides, the CDR3 is TGTGCCAGCAGTTCACAGGGCTTTGGCTACACCTTC. Its protein product is CASSSQGFGYTF.

The chain couples TRBV5-4 to TRBJ2-5, with 8 nucleotides matching TRBD1. Germline-derived CDR1 and CDR2 are SGHNT and YYREEE (reference sequence). J lost 4 bases, V lost 4 bases, and 9 bases had no gene match. The CDR3 length is 15 residues. The CDR3 sequence is CASSRGQGRGETQYF. CDR3 nucleotide sequence: TGTGCCAGCAGCCGAGGACAGGGACGTGGAGAGACCCAGTACTTC.

CDR3 amino acids: CASSGGQGGNYGYTF. DNA for the CDR3: TGTGCCAGCTCGGGGGGACAGGGAGGGAACTATGGCTACACCTTC. The rearrangement links TRBV9 to TRBJ1-2; 9 positions match TRBD1. From germline, CDR1 is SGDLS and CDR2 YYNGEE. The V and J ends lost 7 bases and 2 bases, in that order; junction bases with no gene match: 9. The CDR3 totals 15 residues.

This clonotype came up many times. The chain has TRBV15 and TRBJ2-3, with D possibly being TRBD1 or TRBD2 (6 bases each). CDR3 length: 16 residues. V shed 1 base and J shed 2 bases, with 13 bases lying between them. CDR1 LNHNV and CDR2 YYDKDF come from the germline V gene (reference sequence). DNA of the CDR3: TGTGCCACCAGCAGAGGAGGGGGGCAGGTCACAGATACGCAGTATTTT. Translated, it gives CATSRGGGQVTDTQYF. Combining the CDR3 with reference TRBV15 and TRBJ2-3 gives the whole variable domain DAMVIQNPRYQVTQFGKPVTLSCSQTLNHNVMYWYQQKSSQAPKLLFHYYDKDFNNEADTPDNFQSRRPNTSFCFLDIRSPGLGDTAMYLCATSRGGGQVTDTQYFGPGTRLTVL.